The 4 T cell receptor beta chains listed next were all sequenced from one sample in a study of blood T cell repertoires in COVID-19. Sequencing used immunoSEQ multiplex PCR; TCRdb keeps in-frame clones, though not all of them. The sample carries 5,500 to 6,000 clones, 80% to 90% recorded once. The sample consisted of peripheral blood. These receptor sequences come from a human donor in a cohort sampled during active COVID-19.

This rearrangement joins TRBV5-1 to TRBJ1-2, with 11 bases aligning to TRBD1. Germline V gene sequence: CDR1 SGHRS, CDR2 YFSETQ. This CDR3 has 16 amino acids. The V gene end was trimmed by 2 bases and the J gene end by 3 bases; junction bases not matched to a gene: 6. As DNA, the CDR3 is TGCGCCAGCAGCTTAGCGTGGGACAGGGGGGACTATGGCTACACCTTC. Its protein product is CASSLAWDRGDYGYTF.

The V and J genes are TRBV27 and TRBJ2-7; 8 bases match TRBD1. The CDR3 contains 15 residues. Looked up from germline, CDR1 is MNHEY and CDR2 is SMNVEV (reference sequence). J lost 3 bases, V lost 4 bases, and 8 bases had no gene match. CDR3 sequence: CASSSRDRPIYEQYF. In DNA, the CDR3 is TGTGCCAGCAGTTCCAGGGACAGGCCTATCTACGAGCAGTACTTC.

V gene TRBV5-4 combines with J gene TRBJ2-1; 9 positions agree with TRBD2. V was pared by 6 bases and J by 10 bases, with 17 bases of the junction left unmatched. Germline V lookup: CDR1 SGHNT, CDR2 YYREEE (reference sequence). The CDR3 length is 16 residues. The CDR3 reads CASTPDSSGTYPEQFF. The CDR3 DNA reads as TGTGCCAGCACCCCGGATTCTAGCGGGACATACCCAGAGCAGTTCTTC.

This chain uses TRBV5-1 with TRBJ2-1; perhaps TRBD2 as D (6 bases). CDR3 length: 16 amino acids. V was shortened by 2 bases and J by 5 bases, with 17 bases between the two germline ends. The germline V gene encodes CDR1 SGHRS and CDR2 YFSETQ. CDR3 amino acids: CASSFNNGGPNNEQFF. The CDR3 DNA follows: TGCGCCAGCAGCTTTAATAACGGGGGACCGAACAATGAGCAGTTCTTC.